This TCR beta chain is drawn from a study of Ad26.COV2.S vaccination and SARS-CoV-2 variants. About the research overall: The donor belonged to the COV1001 Ad26.COV2.S trial arm.

Noted treatment: some 20 received Ad26.COV2.S at low or high dose, single or two shots; about 5 received placebo; per-sample allocation not given. Sampling took place 63 days after the first vaccine or placebo injection. At a Boston site, the person donating was an adult of 18-55 years. Assay: immunoSEQ multiplex PCR; the TCRdb copy retains only in-frame clones and omits some. The data contain fewer than 400,000 clones, 75% to 90% of them singletons. The CDR3 totals 15 residues. V lost 4 bases and J 7 bases, leaving 19 bases between the germline ends. Per germline, CDR1 SNHLY and CDR2 FYNNEI. The source was peripheral blood, collected in a trial of Ad26.COV2.S vaccine versus placebo. The clonotype comes from a person aged 18 to 65 who received the Ad26.COV2.S COVID-19 vaccine or a placebo. The chain carries TRBV2 and TRBJ1-1; D is perhaps TRBD1 (5 bases). The CDR3 region has the DNA TGTGCCAGCAGTGGGCAGGGTTTGAGTTCGGGTGAAGCTTTCTTT. Its translation is CASSGQGLSSGEAFF.